What follows describes a single TCR beta chain. Which antigen it targets is not known. Being one base from a much bigger clone, this may be a read error. The sample belongs to a study of tumor-infiltrating lymphocytes in primary liver carcinoma (dated 2017 in TCRdb). About the study as a whole: Of the five patients, three men and two women aged 30 to 69 years, four had hepatocellular carcinoma and one had combined HCC and intrahepatic cholangiocarcinoma. Reproducibility between technical replicate repertoires was high, with correlation coefficients above 0.95 and mean shared-clone rates about 0.91. Roughly 3.65 to 7.13 million productive TCRbeta reads were obtained per sample, and no significant difference in read depth was found between tissue types. TCRbeta repertoire sequencing, expression microarrays and whole-exome sequencing were combined in the study across five regions of each liver tumor, with adjacent normal tissue and blood also included. Tumors of the five patients were stage T1-T3 N0M0 with maximum diameters of about 4.2 to 11 cm. A total of roughly 35 specimens from 5 patients went through TCRbeta repertoire sequencing, namely 25 tumor regions, 5 adjacent noncancerous liver tissues and 5 peripheral blood samples. Agilent mRNA microarray profiling was performed on the roughly 25 tumor region samples to relate TCRbeta repertoire diversity to the local molecular phenotype. The paper as a whole reports these results and caveats: A significantly larger repertoire fraction was made up by the top 250 clones in tumors than in blood (p = 0.039). Only the TCR beta chain was sequenced, which likely underestimates true repertoire diversity because unpaired alpha chains were not captured. Only a few patients were included in the study, and the authors note that the findings should be validated in a larger study. Only roughly 8-25% of top clones appeared in all five regions of a tumor, which suggests that tumor-infiltrating T cells are spatially heterogeneous. Since the samples were bulk and unsorted, there was no way to compare CD4+ and CD8+ T cell repertoires. Repertoire overlap was higher between tumor regions (mean approximately 36%) than tumor-adjacent (approximately 17%) or tumor-blood (about 15%) pairs, consistent with antigen-driven expansion.

The CDR3 runs 12 residues from the cysteine to the phenylalanine. Just CDR3 DNA is preserved here, 36 bases in frame from base 1. CDR1 and CDR2 are drawn from the germline V gene: MDHEN, SYDVKM. Starting from about 500 ng total RNA, TCRbeta-specific cDNA was produced by reverse transcription with a constant-region primer and ProtoScript II reverse transcriptase. TCRbeta libraries were built with three nested multiplex PCR rounds, a slightly modified ARM-PCR procedure. Multiplex TRBV1-TRBV30 forward primers and a Cbeta reverse primer were used in the first two PCR rounds, each of which was run for around 10 cycles. Sample barcodes and Illumina adapters were added in a final 25-cycle PCR using Deep VentR polymerase. Amplicons of 200-500 bp were gel-purified with a QIAquick gel extraction kit before sequencing. TCRbeta amplicons were sequenced on an Illumina HiSeq 2500 with 250-bp paired-end reads. As for how the authors treated the data: Quality trimming of reads was performed with Trimmomatic v0.33, and paired reads were merged with FLASH v1.2.11 so that full CDR3 sequences could be recovered. V, D and J germline segments were assigned to the rearranged TCRbeta sequences using MiGEC v1.2.1b. VDJtools v1.0.0 computed clonotype statistics and Shannon-Wiener diversity indices. To reduce sampling bias, subsequent analyses other than the diversity analysis used only the 250 most abundant clonotypes in each sample. TCRdb ran its own pipeline on the public reads, namely fastp trimming at Q25 and MiXCR clone calling, and kept in-frame beta chains. Every distinct CDR3 protein forms one entry, paired with its most common genes and DNA. In this record, the V and J calls reflect TCRdb's handling and not the investigators' own analysis. The sample table shows roughly 23,000 distinct CDR3 sequences, and around 72% are seen once. The ten largest make up more than 35% of the sample.

Total RNA and DNA were co-extracted without cell sorting from roughly 20-30 mg of bulk tissue using the AllPrep DNA/RNA mini kit. Surgical resection was performed in China between 2015 and 2016 on about five patients with histopathologically diagnosed primary liver carcinoma. Chronic HBV infection was present in the patients, and the patients were treatment-naive at sampling. Each tumor was sampled at five spatially separated regions: the tumor centre plus the superior, inferior, left-lateral and right-lateral poles. More than 80% viable tumor cells were found by histology in every tumor sample. Pieces of fresh tumor and adjacent tissue were cut in half, with one half kept in RNAlater at -80 degrees C and the other half sent for histology.

Sequenced input: liver tumor tissue from sampling region 1. In the paper's terms, the cell subset or site label means: tumor region T1, superior pole. This sequence was found in a man aged 35 to 55 with primary liver carcinoma and hepatitis B virus infection. Rearrangement joined TRBV28 to TRBJ1-1; the D gene cannot be named for sure. The CDR3 protein sequence reads: CVSSTQHTEAFF. The base sequence is TGTGTCAGCAGCACACAGCACACTGAAGCTTTCTTT.